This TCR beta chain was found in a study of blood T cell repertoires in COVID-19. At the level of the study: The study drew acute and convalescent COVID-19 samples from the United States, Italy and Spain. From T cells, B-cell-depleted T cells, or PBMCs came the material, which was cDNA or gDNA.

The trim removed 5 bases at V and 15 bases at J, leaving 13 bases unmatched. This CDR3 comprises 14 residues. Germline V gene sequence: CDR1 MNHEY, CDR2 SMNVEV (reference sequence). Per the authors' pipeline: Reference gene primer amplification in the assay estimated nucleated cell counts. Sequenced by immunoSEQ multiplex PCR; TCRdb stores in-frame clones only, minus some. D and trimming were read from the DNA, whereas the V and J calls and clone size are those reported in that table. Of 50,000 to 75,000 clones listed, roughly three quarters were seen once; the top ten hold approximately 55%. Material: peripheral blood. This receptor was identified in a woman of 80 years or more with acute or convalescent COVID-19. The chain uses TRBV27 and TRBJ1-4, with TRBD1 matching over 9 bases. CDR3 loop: CASSVRDRATEVFF. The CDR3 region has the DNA TGTGCCAGCAGTGTCCGGGACAGGGCTACGGAGGTGTTTTTT.